A single sample is the source of the 16 T cell receptor beta chains below, sequenced in a study of cytomegalovirus exposure and HLA in healthy donors (dated by TCRdb to about 2017). Library preparation used the immunoSEQ multiplex PCR assay. A mixture of 60 forward primers for TCR Vbeta segments and 13 reverse primers for TCR Jbeta segments was used in the multiplex PCR. In its TCRdb copy, this immuneACCESS table keeps in-frame sequences only and misses some clones. Where compared with another copy, unresolved V genes explain less than half of these, and the others have no known cause. Here the sample has approximately 150,000 clones; 80% occur a single time. The top ten constitute about an eighth of the sample. Sequenced: PBMCs. These receptors were collected from a woman aged 40 to 50 in good health and CMV-seronegative.

The rearrangement joins TRBV9 to TRBJ2-3; TRBD2 aligns across 9 bases. The CDR3 extends over 15 amino acids. J lost 4 bases, V lost 4 bases, and 7 bases had no gene match. Germline-derived CDR1 and CDR2 are SGDLS and YYNGEE. The CDR3 sequence is CASSSPSGGPDTQYF. The CDR3 bases are TGTGCCAGCAGCTCCCCCAGCGGGGGGCCAGATACGCAGTATTTT.

This clone was seen a handful of times. DNA for the CDR3: TGTGCCAGCAGTTACGCGGCGACGGACGAGCAGTACTTC. Amino acids: CASSYAATDEQYF. J is TRBJ2-7 and V is TRBV6-6; D gene uncertain. Germline values: CDR1 MNHNY, CDR2 SVGAGI (reference sequence). The CDR3 length is 13 residues. V lost 2 bases and J lost 5, with 10 bases in between.

This chain connects TRBV28 to TRBJ2-1, with 10 bases lining up with TRBD2. CDR1 is MDHEN and CDR2 is SYDVKM in the germline V gene. The CDR3 loop spans 13 amino acids. V lost 10 bases, J lost 9 bases, and 9 bases stayed unmatched. The CDR3 DNA is TGTGCCACGCGGACTAGCGGAAGGCCTGAGCAGTTCTTC. Residues: CATRTSGRPEQFF. The whole variable domain, remainder taken from reference TRBV28 and TRBJ2-1, is DVKVTQSSRYLVKRTGEKVFLECVQDMDHENMFWYRQDPGLGLRLIYFSYDVKMKEKGDIPEGYSVSREKKERFSLILESASTNQTSMYLCATRTSGRPEQFFGPGTRLTVL.

The J gene is TRBJ2-7, the V gene TRBV5-4; D may be TRBD1 (6 bases). Germline V gives CDR1 SGHNT, CDR2 YYREEE (reference sequence). This CDR3 has 17 amino acids. Trimming cost V 4 bases and J 0 bases, with 20 bases left between them. CDR3: CASSPEYGQRGSYEQYF. CDR3 DNA sequence: TGTGCCAGCAGCCCTGAATATGGACAGAGAGGCTCCTACGAGCAGTACTTC.

The rearrangement joins TRBV7-2 to TRBJ2-3; the match to TRBD1 covers 8 bases. V lost 1 base and J lost 4; bases outside the gene matches: 13. Germline assignment: CDR1 SGHTA and CDR2 FQGNSA. The CDR3 contains 18 residues. The CDR3 sequence is CASSLGQGAPRMADTQYF. Written as DNA, the CDR3 is TGTGCCAGCAGCTTAGGGCAGGGGGCCCCACGGATGGCAGATACGCAGTATTTT.

The gene calls are TRBV9 and TRBJ1-4; a possible D gene is TRBD1 (6 bases). Germline V gives CDR1 SGDLS, CDR2 YYNGEE. Between the trimmed V and J ends, which lost 0 bases and 8 bases, there was a span of 14 bases. The CDR3 has 15 amino acids. The CDR3 nucleotides read TGTGCCAGCAGCGTAGGCGCAGGGGTGGGAGAAAAACTGTTTTTT. Protein: CASSVGAGVGEKLFF.

A remark on this clone: Relative to the germline gene, one junction end is altered; a read error may explain this. The chain couples TRBV7-7 to TRBJ2-7; D unresolved. From germline, CDR1 is SSHAT and CDR2 FNYEAQ (reference sequence). This CDR3 has 17 residues. This CDR3 is CASSLDDWCGSSYEQYF. The CDR3 nucleotides read TGTGCTAGCAGCTTAGATGATTGGTGCGGAAGCTCCTACGAGCAGTACTTC.

The chain links TRBV5-4 to TRBJ2-1; tentatively, D is TRBD1 (5 bases). CDR1 is SGHNT and CDR2 is YYREEE in the germline V gene (reference sequence). Trimming pared 0 bases from V and 6 bases from J, leaving 22 bases between. The CDR3 has 18 residues. CDR3 DNA: TGTGCCAGCAGCTTGGCCAAATGGGGCCCGCTGGAAGGCAATGAGCAGTTCTTC. Amino acid sequence: CASSLAKWGPLEGNEQFF.

The V and J genes are TRBV14 and TRBJ1-3, with D unresolved. Trimming removed 2 bases at V and 0 bases at J, with 2 bases between. The germline V gene has CDR1 SGHDN and CDR2 FVKESK. There are 13 residues in the CDR3. CDR3 DNA sequence: TGTGCCAGCAGCCAACGCTCTGGAAACACCATATATTTT. It translates to CASSQRSGNTIYF.

The gene calls are TRBV2 and TRBJ1-1; D not resolved. The V end lost 0 bases, the J end lost 3 bases, and 11 bases lay between the germline ends. Per germline, CDR1 SNHLY and CDR2 FYNNEI. This CDR3 comprises 15 residues. CDR3 sequence reads: CASSEADGRDTEAFF. In DNA form, the CDR3 reads TGTGCCAGCAGTGAAGCGGACGGGCGGGACACTGAAGCTTTCTTT. Based on the CDR3 plus reference TRBV2 and TRBJ1-1, the full variable domain is EPEVTQTPSHQVTQMGQEVILRCVPISNHLYFYWYRQILGQKVEFLVSFYNNEISEKSEIFDDQFSVERPDGSNFTLKIRSTKLEDSAMYFCASSEADGRDTEAFFGQGTRLTVV.

The chain recombines TRBV2 with TRBJ1-2; the D is unclear. This CDR3 region has 17 residues. With 6 bases removed from V and 7 bases from J, the gap between germline ends came to 27 bases. The V gene's germline CDR1 is SNHLY and CDR2 FYNNEI. CDR3 in DNA: TGTGCCAGCAGGACTCCTTTTAATAAGGGAGAGAATTTTGGCTACACCTTC. Translated: CASRTPFNKGENFGYTF.

This clone has a single count. The chain couples TRBV6-6 to TRBJ1-2; D not certain. CDR3 length: 13 residues. V gave up 4 bases and J gave up 3 bases, with 9 bases separating them. From germline, CDR1 is MNHNY and CDR2 SVGAGI (reference sequence). The CDR3 is CASSSGEYYGYTF. The CDR3 DNA reads TGTGCCAGCAGTTCCGGGGAGTACTATGGCTACACCTTC.

This clone was observed a few times. The chain is built from TRBV7-2 and TRBJ2-1, with 8 bases matching TRBD2. V gave up 1 base and J gave up 8 bases; unmatched junction bases: 7. This CDR3 contains 15 residues. Germline values: CDR1 SGHTA, CDR2 FQGNSA. In DNA form, the CDR3 reads TGTGCCAGCAGCTTAGGCTCGGGAGGGCCAGATGAGCAGTTCTTC. Its protein is CASSLGSGGPDEQFF.

This clone showed up just a few times. The chain uses TRBV11-3 and TRBJ2-3; the D gene is possibly TRBD2 (5 bases). Germline loops: CDR1 SGHNT, CDR2 YENEEA. V was cut by 5 bases and J by 4 bases, with 16 bases left in between. The CDR3 length is 15 residues. This chain's CDR3 is CASSHSPSSADTQYF. CDR3 bases: TGTGCCAGCAGCCACAGCCCTAGCTCGGCAGATACGCAGTATTTT.

This clone has more than one count but fewer than ten. The chain employs TRBV9 and TRBJ2-7; TRBD1 matches 8 bases. The CDR3 runs 14 residues. The V and J ends lost 0 bases and 4 bases, in that order; junction bases with no gene match: 3. Germline V CDR1 and CDR2: SGDLS, YYNGEE. The CDR3 loop reads CASSVGTGLYEQYF. CDR3 bases: TGTGCCAGCAGCGTAGGGACAGGGTTGTACGAGCAGTACTTC.

On this clone itself: In the same sample, other DNA sequences code for this CDR3. CDR3: CASSVPGQGTDTQYF. The CDR3 bases are TGTGCCAGTAGTGTTCCGGGACAGGGAACAGATACGCAGTATTTT. The chain joins TRBV19 to TRBJ2-3, with 9 bases that match TRBD1. Germline assignment: CDR1 LNHDA and CDR2 SQIVND (reference sequence). This CDR3 comprises 15 residues. The V segment lost 5 bases and the J segment 3 bases; nucleotides outside the gene matches: 6.